The TCR beta chain described here comes from a study of cytotoxic CD8 clonotypes in ibrutinib-treated CLL. For the study at large: Responses: approximately 25 partial, 2 complete; after median around 68 months, roughly 14 stayed remitted, some 12 progressed. Study-level points and caveats: Baseline levels were approached again at progression, after clonality had risen at ibrutinib response.

The method was immunoSEQ multiplex PCR; TCRdb's version includes in-frame clones alone and lacks a portion of them. Seen here are roughly 250,000 clones, roughly 74% observed once, and the top ten hold about 16%. Germline CDR1 SGHDT, CDR2 YYEEEE. The CDR3 length is 14 residues. Unmatched junction bases numbered 6, after V lost 2 bases and J lost 8 bases. A word on this clone: Its antigen remains unknown.

Libraries of TCR beta were made from around 2.1 micrograms of genomic DNA that came from cryopreserved PBMCs. The material sequenced was PBMCs, taken after 24 months of ibrutinib treatment. The J gene is TRBJ2-7, the V gene TRBV5-6; 11 nucleotides agree with TRBD2. The sequence was collected from a human donor with chronic lymphocytic leukemia. CDR3: CASSFGLAGGQQYF. As DNA, the CDR3 is TGTGCCAGCAGCTTCGGCCTAGCGGGAGGCCAGCAGTACTTC.